The next 4 T cell receptor beta chains were all read from a single sample in a study of CXCR3-negative and CXCR3-positive naive CD8 T cells. Via 5' RACE with UMI labels, TRB cDNA libraries were prepared. TCRdb re-called the 5' RACE reads, yielding one record per CDR3 amino acid sequence without DNA. Found here are tens of thousands of distinct CDR3 sequences; the top ten clones hold approximately 1.5%. The sample taken for sequencing was naive CXCR3- CD8+ T cells from blood. Subset indicated: CD45RO-CCR7+CD27+CD95- naive CD8+ T cells lacking CXCR3 (TNR3-). The origin of the receptors is a human donor in good health. Some clones in this sample may be carry-over from other donors' samples.

V usage is TRBV15 and J usage is TRBJ2-5; TCRdb proposes TRBD1, but this gene call is untestable without DNA. The CDR3 has 16 amino acids. Germline V gives CDR1 LNHNV, CDR2 YYDKDF (reference sequence). The CDR3 spells CATSRDRTGGPGTKYF.

The CDR3: CSAIEGRTYEQYF. J is TRBJ2-7 and V is TRBV20-1; the TCRdb D gene call, TRBD1, has no DNA to confirm it. The CDR3 is 13 amino acids. The germline gives CDR1 DFQATT, CDR2 SNEGSKA (reference sequence).

The CDR3 spells CASGDLYTDTQYF. The V and J genes are TRBV5-5 and TRBJ2-3; TCRdb names TRBD2, which stays unverified in the absence of DNA. The CDR3 is 13 amino acids. The germline CDR1 and CDR2 sequences are SGHKS and YYEKEE (reference sequence).

The CDR3 here is CSVVVNTEAFF. The chain is built from TRBV29-1 and TRBJ1-1. Germline assignment: CDR1 SQVTM and CDR2 ANQGSEA. There are 11 residues in the CDR3.